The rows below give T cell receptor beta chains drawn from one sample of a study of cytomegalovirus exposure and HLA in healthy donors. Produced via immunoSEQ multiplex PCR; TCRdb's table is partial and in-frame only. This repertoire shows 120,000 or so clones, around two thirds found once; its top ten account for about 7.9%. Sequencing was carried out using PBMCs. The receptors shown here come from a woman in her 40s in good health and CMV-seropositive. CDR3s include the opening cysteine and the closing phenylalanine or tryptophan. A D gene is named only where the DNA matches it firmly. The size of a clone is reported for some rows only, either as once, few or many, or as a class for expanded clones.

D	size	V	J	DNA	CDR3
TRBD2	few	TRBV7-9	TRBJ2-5	TGTGCCAGCAGCTTAGCCAGCGGGGGGCCCAAAGAGACCCAGTACTTC	CASSLASGGPKETQYF
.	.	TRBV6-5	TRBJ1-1	TGTGCCAGCAGTTACAAGGGGATGAACACTGAAGCTTTCTTT	CASSYKGMNTEAFF
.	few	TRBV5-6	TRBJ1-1	TGTGCCAGCAGCCCCCAGGACAGCACGGGAGGGGGAGCTTTCTTT	CASSPQDSTGGGAFF
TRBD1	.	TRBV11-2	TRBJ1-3	TGTGCCAGCAGCTTAGGGGACAGGGGAAGTGGAAACACCATATATTTT	CASSLGDRGSGNTIYF
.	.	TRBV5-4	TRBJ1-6	TGTGCCAGCAGCTTGTGGGACAACGATAATTCACCCCTCCACTTT	CASSLWDNDNSPLHF
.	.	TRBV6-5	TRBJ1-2	TGTGCCAGCAGTTATAGTCTTCTCTCTGGCTACACCTTC	CASSYSLLSGYTF
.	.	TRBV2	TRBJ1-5	TGTGCCAGCAGTTATGAAGGAGGGGGCAATCAGCCCCAGCATTTT	CASSYEGGGNQPQHF
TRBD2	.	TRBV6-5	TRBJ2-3	TGTGCCAGCAGTTTGGGACTAGCGGCAGATACGCAGTATTTT	CASSLGLAADTQYF
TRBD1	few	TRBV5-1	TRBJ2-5	TGCGCCAGCAGCAAACGGACAGGGCAAGAGACCCAGTACTTC	CASSKRTGQETQYF
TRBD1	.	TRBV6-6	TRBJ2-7	TGTGCCAGCAGTGCCGGGACAGGGACCTTATACGAGCAGTACTTC	CASSAGTGTLYEQYF
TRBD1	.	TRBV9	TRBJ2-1	TGTGCCAGCAGCGTGAGGGGGCACAATGAGCAGTTCTTC	CASSVRGHNEQFF
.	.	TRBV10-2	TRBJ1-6	TGCGCCAGCAAGGACAGCCTCTATAATTCACCCCTCCACTTT	CASKDSLYNSPLHF
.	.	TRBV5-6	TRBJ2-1	TGTGCCAGCAGCTCCCCGGTGAGTGTCACTGAGCAGTTCTTC	CASSSPVSVTEQFF
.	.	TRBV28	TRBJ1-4	TGTGCCAGCAGTTTCACTTCGGGGTCAACTAATGAAAAACTGTTTTTT	CASSFTSGSTNEKLFF
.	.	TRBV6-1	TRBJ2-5	TGTGCCAGCAGTGAAGGGGCAGGGGAGACCCAGTACTTC	CASSEGAGETQYF
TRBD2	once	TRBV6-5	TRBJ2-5	TGTGCCAGCAGTTACCGCGGGGGGGCCTTGGAGACCCAGTACTTC	CASSYRGGALETQYF
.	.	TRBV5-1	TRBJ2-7	TGCGCCAGCAGCTGGGCAGGGGGGTACGAGCAGTACTTC	CASSWAGGYEQYF
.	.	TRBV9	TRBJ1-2	TGTGCCAGCAGCGTGGGTGGGGCGGCCTATGGCTACACCTTC	CASSVGGAAYGYTF
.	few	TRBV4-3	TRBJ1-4	TGCGCCAGCAGCCCCTCGTCCCATGAAAAACTGTTTTTT	CASSPSSHEKLFF
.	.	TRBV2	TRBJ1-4	TGTGCCAGCAGGAGTCTAGTGTGGGAAAAACTGTTTTTT	CASRSLVWEKLFF
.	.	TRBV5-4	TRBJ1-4	TGTGCCAGCAGCTTAGGCTGGGGGGCTAATGAAAAACTGTTTTTT	CASSLGWGANEKLFF
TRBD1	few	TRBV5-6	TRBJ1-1	TGTGCCAGCAGGAGGGGGCTAAAAAACACTGAAGCTTTCTTT	CASRRGLKNTEAFF
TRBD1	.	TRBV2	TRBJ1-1	TGTGCCAGCAGTGACGGGGCAGGGGGCCTCAACACTGAAGCTTTCTTT	CASSDGAGGLNTEAFF
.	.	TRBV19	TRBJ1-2	TGTGCCAGTAAAGGGGCCTTACAGGGCGGCTACACCTTC	CASKGALQGGYTF
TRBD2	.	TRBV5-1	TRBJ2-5	TGCGCCAGCAGCTTCCTAGCGGGATCGACGGAGACCCAGTACTTC	CASSFLAGSTETQYF
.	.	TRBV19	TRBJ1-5	TGTGCCAGTAGTATACGGGAACAGCCCCAGCATTTT	CASSIREQPQHF
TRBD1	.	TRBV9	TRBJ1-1	TGTGCCAGCAGCACGGAACAGGGGGCTCGCACTGAAGCTTTCTTT	CASSTEQGARTEAFF
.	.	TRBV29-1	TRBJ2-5	TGCAGCGTTGAATTTTTCCGGCAAGAGACCCAGTACTTC	CSVEFFRQETQYF
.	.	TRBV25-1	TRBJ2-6	TGTGCCAGCAGCAGGGCCTTAGGGGCCAACGTCCTGACTTTC	CASSRALGANVLTF
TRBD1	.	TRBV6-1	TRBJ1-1	TGTGCCAGCAGCCCCCCGGGACAGGAAGCTTTCTTT	CASSPPGQEAFF
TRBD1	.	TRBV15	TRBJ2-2	TGTGCCACCGGGACAGGGGGTACCGGGGAGCTGTTTTTT	CATGTGGTGELFF
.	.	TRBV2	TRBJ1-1	TGTGCCAGCAGTTTCTCGGGACTCATGAACACTGAAGCTTTCTTT	CASSFSGLMNTEAFF
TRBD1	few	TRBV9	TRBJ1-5	TGTGCCAGCAGCCCGGACAGGGACCTCGGTCAGCCCCAGCATTTT	CASSPDRDLGQPQHF
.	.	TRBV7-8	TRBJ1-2	TGTGCCAGCAGCTTAGCGCCCGGGGGTTACTATGGCTACACCTTC	CASSLAPGGYYGYTF
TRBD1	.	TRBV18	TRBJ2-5	TGTGCCAGCTCACCGACAGGGTCCGGAGAGACCCAGTACTTC	CASSPTGSGETQYF
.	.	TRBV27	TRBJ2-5	TGTGCCAGCTGCCGCGCGGGCGATAAAGAGACCCAGTACTTC	CASCRAGDKETQYF
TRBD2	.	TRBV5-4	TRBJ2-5	TGTGCCAGCAGCCCCGCGACCAGCGGGGGCGGAGAGACCCAGTACTTC	CASSPATSGGGETQYF
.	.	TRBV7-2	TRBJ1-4	TGTGCCAGCAGCCCAAAGGGGGGGGAAAAACTGTTTTTT	CASSPKGGEKLFF
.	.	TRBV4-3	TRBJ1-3	TGCGCCAGCAGCCAAGGAGTGGGGGCCTCTGGAAACACCATATATTTT	CASSQGVGASGNTIYF
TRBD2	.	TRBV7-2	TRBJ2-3	TGTGCCAGCAGCTCCAGACTAGCGGGGGCCATCAGCACAGATACGCAGTATTTT	CASSSRLAGAISTDTQYF
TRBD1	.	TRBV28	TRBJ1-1	TGTGCCACCCGCAACTTGGGACAGGGGGGGAACACTGAAGCTTTCTTT	CATRNLGQGGNTEAFF